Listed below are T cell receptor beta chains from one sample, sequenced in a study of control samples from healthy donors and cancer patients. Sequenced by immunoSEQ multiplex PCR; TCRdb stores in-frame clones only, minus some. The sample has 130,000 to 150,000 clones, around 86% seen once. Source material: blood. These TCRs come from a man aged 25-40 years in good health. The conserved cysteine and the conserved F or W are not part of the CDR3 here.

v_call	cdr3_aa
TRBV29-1	SAVAGGRDTGELF
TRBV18	ASSPQSRTNTGELF
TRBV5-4	ASSPGGGGSNYGYT
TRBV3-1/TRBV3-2	ASSLKLTSRGFGETQY
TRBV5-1	ASSLGGQGAGGANVLT
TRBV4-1	ASSRRTGGDRNQPQH
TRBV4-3	ASSHVASGAGTDTQY
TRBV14	ASSEHVGTVNTEAF
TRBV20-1	SANSLVAF
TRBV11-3	ASSLVREVPYEQY
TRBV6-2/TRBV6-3	ASSEDSLYGYT
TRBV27	ASSLRVGINEQY
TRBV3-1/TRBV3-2	ASSQDVLADTQY
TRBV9	ASSGRLAGVTGELF
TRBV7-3	ASSLTQLDEQF
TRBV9	ASRGGGTEAF
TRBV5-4	ASSFEGTGELF
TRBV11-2	ASSFSDRNTEAF
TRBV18	ASSDDRSSYEQY
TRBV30	AWDPPGSNTEAF
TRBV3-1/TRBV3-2	ASSQDRGVWYEQY
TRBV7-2	ASSPGSGRAPGYEQY
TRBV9	ASSVASSGYEQY
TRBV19	ASSGGSTNQPQH
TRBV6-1	ASSEEQRADLSYEQY
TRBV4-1	ASSQERWALQREIYNEQF
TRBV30	AWNRGNYGYT
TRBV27	ASSAPWNTGELF
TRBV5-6	ASSSGTGLYEAF
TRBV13	ASSLRGGLSYEQY
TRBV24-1	ATSRTGGSYEQY
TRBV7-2	ASSLSENSYNEQF
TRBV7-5	ARETGHPLTEAF
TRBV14	ASSQVRAGVTGELF
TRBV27	ASRSGLEDRY
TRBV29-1	SVLTRAANVLT
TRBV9	ASSVGVSSGELF
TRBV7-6	ASSLGEKNIQY
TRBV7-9	ASSLALTTLDEQY
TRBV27	ASSVSGEKLF
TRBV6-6	ASSYSGQGNEKLF
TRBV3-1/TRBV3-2	ASSPPRSLNTEAF
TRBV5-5	ASSLIQGQSTEAF
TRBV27	ASSLVDRSGNEQF
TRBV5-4	ASSPLKGQGANTQY
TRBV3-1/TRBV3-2	ASSLRQATNYGYT
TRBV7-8	ASSLARDYGYT
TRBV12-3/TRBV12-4	ASSFWHNNEQF
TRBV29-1	SVEIGTDYEQY
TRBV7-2	ASSSQGTRAGDTQY
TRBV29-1	SAGTGGSNEQF
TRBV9	ASSVGNSGNTIY
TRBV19	ASSIGGQGANEQY